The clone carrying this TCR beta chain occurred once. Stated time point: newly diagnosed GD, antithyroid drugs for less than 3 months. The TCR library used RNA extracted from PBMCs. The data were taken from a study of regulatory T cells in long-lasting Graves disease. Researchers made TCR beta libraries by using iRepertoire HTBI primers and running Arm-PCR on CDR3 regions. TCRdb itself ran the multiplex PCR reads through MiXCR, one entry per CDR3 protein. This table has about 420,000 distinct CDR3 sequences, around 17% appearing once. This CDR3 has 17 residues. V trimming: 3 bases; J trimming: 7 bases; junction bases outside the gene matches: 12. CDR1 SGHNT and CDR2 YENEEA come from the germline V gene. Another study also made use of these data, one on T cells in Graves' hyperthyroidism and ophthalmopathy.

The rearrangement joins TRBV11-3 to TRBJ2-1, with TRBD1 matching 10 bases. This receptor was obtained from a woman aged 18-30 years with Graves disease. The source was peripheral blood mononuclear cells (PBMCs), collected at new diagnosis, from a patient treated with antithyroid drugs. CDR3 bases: TGTGCCAGCAGCTTGCCCAGGAGACAGGGGGCAAGGAATGAGCAGTTCTTC. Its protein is CASSLPRRQGARNEQFF.